Listed below are T cell receptor beta chains from one sample, sequenced in a study of siplizumab effects on memory and regulatory T cells. Assay used: immunoSEQ multiplex PCR; TCRdb lists only in-frame clones, some missing. This sample has around 58,000 clones; around 78% occur once, and the top ten carry approximately 3.8%. The sequencing input was memory CD4+ T cells sorted from blood. These receptors all stem from a human donor in good health. Each CDR3 is given with its conserved first and last residue. Fields, in order: clone size, J gene, V gene, D gene, CDR3 DNA, CDR3 protein. The D gene is left open where the match is weak. Clone size, where shown, is once, few, many, or a class for clones that have expanded.

NA | TRBJ1-5 | TRBV15 | NA | TGTGCCACCAGCAGAGATATTGGCACCTTTCTCCCCCAGCATTTT | CATSRDIGTFLPQHF
many | TRBJ2-7 | TRBV7-8 | TRBD2 | TGTGCCAGCAGCGCGCTGACTAGCGGGGGGGCCGCAGAGCAGTACTTC | CASSALTSGGAAEQYF
NA | TRBJ1-2 | TRBV20-1 | NA | TGCAGTGCTAGGAAAGACAGTGGCTACACCTTC | CSARKDSGYTF
NA | TRBJ2-5 | TRBV15 | TRBD2 | TGTGCCACCAGCAGACGGAGCGGGAGTTGGGAGACCCAGTACTTC | CATSRRSGSWETQYF
once | TRBJ2-5 | TRBV5-8 | TRBD2 | TGTGCCAGCAGCAAATACCGGACTAGCGGGGGCCCTTACCAAGAGACCCAGTACTTC | CASSKYRTSGGPYQETQYF
NA | TRBJ2-5 | TRBV7-9 | TRBD2 | TGTGCCAGCACTAGGGCGGGGGGACCCCAAGAGACCCAGTACTTC | CASTRAGGPQETQYF
few | TRBJ2-7 | TRBV19 | NA | TGTGCCAGTACCAAAGGGGAATTGACAGGCTCCTACGAGCAGTACTTC | CASTKGELTGSYEQYF
NA | TRBJ1-6 | TRBV6-5 | NA | TGTGCCAGCAGTTTAGGGGGTAGAACACCCCTCCACTTT | CASSLGGRTPLHF
once | TRBJ2-3 | TRBV6-5 | NA | TGTGCCAGCAGTTACGGGACCCCCACAGATACGCAGTATTTT | CASSYGTPTDTQYF
NA | TRBJ1-5 | TRBV7-6 | NA | TGTGCCAGCAGCTTAGTGGGGGGTCAGCCCCAGCATTTT | CASSLVGGQPQHF
NA | TRBJ1-1 | TRBV30 | NA | TGTGCCTGGAGTCTCCGATGGGACACTGAAGCTTTCTTT | CAWSLRWDTEAFF
NA | TRBJ1-2 | TRBV5-4 | TRBD1 | TGTGCCAGCAGCCTGGGACAGGGGGCTTTTGCCTATGGCTACACCTTC | CASSLGQGAFAYGYTF
once | TRBJ2-5 | TRBV10-2 | NA | TGCGCCAGCAGTGAGTCACGGGAGACCCAGTACTTC | CASSESRETQYF
NA | TRBJ1-4 | TRBV29-1 | TRBD1 | TGCAGCGTGGAAACCGGGACAGCTCCGTCCAAACTGTTTTTT | CSVETGTAPSKLFF
few | TRBJ1-6 | TRBV2 | TRBD1 | TGTGCCAGCATGGACAGGGAGGGTTCACCCCTCCACTTT | CASMDREGSPLHF
NA | TRBJ2-1 | TRBV5-1 | TRBD2 | TGCGCCAGCAGCCCCGTAGCGGGAGTAAACAATGAGCAGTTCTTC | CASSPVAGVNNEQFF